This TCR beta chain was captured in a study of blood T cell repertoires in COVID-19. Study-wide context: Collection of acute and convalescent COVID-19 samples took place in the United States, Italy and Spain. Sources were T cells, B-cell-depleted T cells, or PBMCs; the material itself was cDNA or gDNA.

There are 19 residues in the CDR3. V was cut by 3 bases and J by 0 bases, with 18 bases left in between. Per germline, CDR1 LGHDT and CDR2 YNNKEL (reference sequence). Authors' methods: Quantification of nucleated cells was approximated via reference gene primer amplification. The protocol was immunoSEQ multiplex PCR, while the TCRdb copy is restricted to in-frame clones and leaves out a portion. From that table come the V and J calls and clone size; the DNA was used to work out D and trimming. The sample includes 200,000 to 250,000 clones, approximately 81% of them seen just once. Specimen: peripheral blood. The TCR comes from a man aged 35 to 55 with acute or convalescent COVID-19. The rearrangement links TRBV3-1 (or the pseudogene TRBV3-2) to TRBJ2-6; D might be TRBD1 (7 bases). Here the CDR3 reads CASSHVAGGISSGANVLTF. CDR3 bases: TGTGCCAGCAGCCATGTAGCAGGGGGGATTAGCTCTGGGGCCAACGTCCTGACTTTC.